One and the same sample provided the 26 T cell receptor beta chains below, sequenced in a study of T-cell memory formation after mild COVID-19. From the 5' RACE reads, TCRdb called clonotypes with MiXCR, one entry per CDR3 protein. The profile shows about 260,000 distinct CDR3 sequences, around 8% of them singletons. The sample taken for sequencing was PBMCs or a T cell subset sorted from them (not recorded which). The receptors here all came from a man between 18 and 29 years old who had mild COVID-19 (a few samples of this study predate the infection). Cell type and time point are not known.

The chain is built from TRBV3-1 and TRBJ1-2, with 7 bases identical to TRBD1. Germline loops: CDR1 LGHDT, CDR2 YNNKEL (reference sequence). The CDR3 has 14 amino acids. Germline trimming cut 1 base from V and 8 bases from J; bases unmatched to any gene: 7. CDR3: CASSQGGQVGGYTF. The CDR3 region has the DNA TGTGCCAGCAGCCAAGGAGGACAGGTGGGCGGCTACACCTTC. Supplemented by reference TRBV3-1 and TRBJ1-2, the full variable domain reads DTAVSQTPKYLVTQMGNDKSIKCEQNLGHDTMYWYKQDSKKFLKIMFSYNNKELIINETVPNRFSPKSPDKAHLNLHINSLELGDSAVYFCASSQGGQVGGYTFGSGTRLTVV.

This chain joins TRBV7-2 and TRBJ2-5; no definite D call. V was cut by 5 bases and J by 5 bases, with 12 bases left in between. CDR3 length: 13 residues. Per germline, CDR1 SGHTA and CDR2 FQGNSA. The CDR3 reads CASSLHTPETQYF. The CDR3 coding sequence is TGTGCCAGCAGCCTCCACACGCCCGAGACCCAGTACTTC.

The J gene is TRBJ1-1, the V gene TRBV5-6; TRBD1 matches at 7 bases. V was clipped by 1 base and J by 3 bases; unmatched bases: 12. This CDR3 comprises 17 residues. CDR1 is SGHDT and CDR2 is YYEEEE in the germline V gene. The CDR3 loop is CASSLPRDSRSDTEAFF. The CDR3 nucleotides read TGTGCCAGCAGCTTGCCAAGGGACAGCCGGTCGGACACTGAAGCTTTCTTT.

The J gene is TRBJ2-3, the V gene TRBV3-1; D tentatively reads TRBD1 or TRBD2 (5 bases each). In germline, CDR1 is LGHDT, CDR2 YNNKEL (reference sequence). The ends were cut back, 1 base at V and 2 bases at J, with 10 bases in the middle. The CDR3 is 15 residues long. As DNA, the CDR3 is TGTGCCAGCAGCCAAGGTGTGGGGACCACAGATACGCAGTATTTT. This sequence encodes CASSQGVGTTDTQYF.

This clonotype occurred a few times. J is TRBJ2-5 and V is TRBV4-1, with D unclear. From germline, CDR1 is MGHRA and CDR2 YSYEKL. CDR3 length: 12 amino acids. The V gene lost 4 bases and the J gene lost 6 bases, with 9 bases spanning the gap. In DNA, the CDR3 is TGCGCCAGCAGCCCAGAGGCGAAGACCCAGTACTTC. It is translated as CASSPEAKTQYF.

The V call is TRBV4-3, the J call TRBJ2-1, with TRBD1 matching 7 bases. The CDR3 length is 17 residues. V lost 3 bases, J lost 4 bases, and 12 bases stayed unmatched. Germline V gene sequence: CDR1 LGHNA, CDR2 YSLEER. The CDR3 loop is CASSHAYPGQSYNEQFF. In nucleotides, the CDR3 is TGCGCCAGCAGCCATGCGTATCCGGGACAGTCTTACAATGAGCAGTTCTTC.

The chain couples TRBV7-6 to TRBJ1-2, with D maybe TRBD1 (5 bases). V was shortened by 5 bases and J by 6 bases, with 16 bases between the two germline ends. The germline gives CDR1 SGHVS, CDR2 FNYEAQ. The CDR3 extends over 14 amino acids. CDR3 DNA: TGTGCCAGCAGCCTAGGGGCGCGGGCGCATGGCTACACCTTC. It yields the protein CASSLGARAHGYTF.

This clonotype was seen only a few times. V usage is TRBV4-1 and J usage is TRBJ1-5; D remains ambiguous. The CDR3 sequence is 14 residues long. V was cut by 6 bases and J by 6 bases, with 15 bases left in between. Germline V gene data show CDR1 as MGHRA and CDR2 as YSYEKL. CDR3 amino acids: CASSDVQSGQPQHF. CDR3 nucleotide sequence: TGCGCCAGCAGTGATGTCCAGTCGGGTCAGCCCCAGCATTTT.

This clonotype was counted many times. This chain uses TRBV3-1 with TRBJ1-2, with D perhaps TRBD1 (5 bases). CDR1 and CDR2 (germline): LGHDT, YNNKEL (reference sequence). The CDR3 length is 16 residues. V gave up 4 bases and J gave up 0 bases, with 15 bases separating them. The CDR3 DNA reads as TGTGCCAGCAGCCGATCGATCGGGGGAGCTAACTATGGCTACACCTTC. Protein: CASSRSIGGANYGYTF.

The chain is built from TRBV28 and TRBJ1-1, with 7 positions matching TRBD1. V trimming: 5 bases; J trimming: 1 base; junction bases outside the gene matches: 10. The CDR3 sequence is 16 residues long. Germline CDR1 MDHEN, CDR2 SYDVKM. Here the CDR3 DNA reads TGTGCCAGCAGTCGTCCGACAGGGCCGTCGAACACTGAAGCTTTCTTT. As protein: CASSRPTGPSNTEAFF.

The chain is built from TRBV28 and TRBJ2-1; 11 bases align to TRBD2. The CDR3 extends over 19 amino acids. Germline values: CDR1 MDHEN, CDR2 SYDVKM. Trimming took 2 bases from V and 0 from J; bases not matched to a gene: 9. CDR3 DNA sequence: TGTGCCAGCAGTTTACCGCTAGCGGGGGGAACTTTCTCCTACAATGAGCAGTTCTTC. Translating it yields CASSLPLAGGTFSYNEQFF.

J is TRBJ1-6 and V is TRBV7-9, with D perhaps matching TRBD1 (5 bases). This CDR3 comprises 13 residues. Germline CDR1 SEHNR, CDR2 FQNEAQ (reference sequence). Trimming removed 6 bases from V and 7 bases from J, with 10 bases in between. The chain's CDR3 is CASSTGLNSPLHF. The CDR3 DNA follows: TGTGCCAGCAGTACAGGACTGAATTCACCCCTCCACTTT.

This sequence joins TRBV7-9 and TRBJ2-2; possibly TRBD1 for D (5 bases). The germline V gene has CDR1 SEHNR and CDR2 FQNEAQ (reference sequence). The CDR3 has 15 residues. V was cut by 1 base and J by 9 bases, with 15 bases left in between. This CDR3 is CASSLDQGVVRELFF. DNA for the CDR3: TGTGCCAGCAGCTTAGACCAGGGCGTTGTGCGGGAGCTGTTTTTT.

This clonotype was observed a handful of times. The chain couples TRBV14 to TRBJ1-4, with 9 bases identical to TRBD1. This CDR3 is built from 13 residues. After removal of 5 bases from V and 7 bases from J, the junction contained 2 bases not matched to a gene. Germline V gene data show CDR1 as SGHDN and CDR2 as FVKESK. CDR3 nucleotide sequence: TGTGCCAGCAGCAGGGGACAGGGTGAAAAACTGTTTTTT. This encodes CASSRGQGEKLFF.

The rearrangement joins TRBV24-1 to TRBJ2-5, with D uncertain. The CDR3 runs 12 residues. Germline CDR1 is KGHDR and CDR2 is SFDVKD. V was clipped by 3 bases and J by 5 bases, with 6 bases between them. As DNA, the CDR3 is TGTGCCACCAGTGATCGTTCTGAGACCCAGTACTTC. Protein sequence: CATSDRSETQYF.

The sample holds a few counts of this clonotype. The CDR3 here is CAISELGLTYEQYF. CDR3 coding DNA: TGTGCCATCAGTGAGTTGGGACTCACCTACGAGCAGTACTTC. The chain recombines TRBV10-3 with TRBJ2-7; D might be TRBD2 (6 bases). The V end lost 1 base, the J end lost 2 bases, and 9 bases lay between the germline ends. Germline lookup yields CDR1 ENHRY and CDR2 SYGVKD. This CDR3 region has 14 residues.

The rearrangement joins TRBV6-2 or TRBV6-3 to TRBJ1-2; TRBD1 is a possible D gene (5 bases). Germline loops: CDR1 MNHEY, CDR2 SVGEGT. Trimming pared 5 bases from V and 7 bases from J, leaving 20 bases between. This CDR3 is 15 amino acids long. The CDR3 bases are TGTGCCAGCAGTCGCCGAGATTCTCATAGGGGTGGCTACACCTTC. Its protein product is CASSRRDSHRGGYTF.

This clonotype came up a few times. V is TRBV3-1 and J is TRBJ1-1; TRBD1 is a possible D gene (6 bases). Germline CDR1 reads LGHDT; CDR2 reads YNNKEL (reference sequence). V lost 1 base, J lost 3 bases, and 12 bases lay in between. The CDR3 is 15 amino acids. CDR3 sequence: CASSQGYRGHTEAFF. The CDR3 nucleotides are TGTGCCAGCAGCCAAGGGTACCGGGGGCACACTGAAGCTTTCTTT. Full variable domain (remainder filled in from reference TRBV3-1 and TRBJ1-1): DTAVSQTPKYLVTQMGNDKSIKCEQNLGHDTMYWYKQDSKKFLKIMFSYNNKELIINETVPNRFSPKSPDKAHLNLHINSLELGDSAVYFCASSQGYRGHTEAFFGQGTRLTVV.

In its sample, this clonotype was seen a few times. The J gene is TRBJ1-2, the V gene TRBV6-5; D uncertain. CDR1 MNHEY and CDR2 SVGAGI come from the germline V gene. V shed 6 bases and J shed 7 bases, with 15 bases lying between them. CDR3 length: 13 residues. CDR3 residues: CASSLSRNSGYTF. The DNA of the CDR3 is TGTGCCAGCAGCCTCTCGAGGAACAGTGGCTACACCTTC.

This clonotype has just a few counts. The chain uses TRBV4-1 and TRBJ2-7; D ambiguous. The CDR3 is 14 amino acids. Trimming cost V 1 base and J 2 bases, with 9 bases left between them. Per germline, CDR1 MGHRA and CDR2 YSYEKL. DNA of the CDR3: TGCGCCAGCAGCCAAGGGCTAGGAGCCTACGAGCAGTACTTC. Translation: CASSQGLGAYEQYF.

This clonotype has a handful of counts. DNA of the CDR3: TGTGCCGTTCACCCGGGGGCCAGCACAGATACGCAGTATTTT. Translation gives CAVHPGASTDTQYF. This chain connects TRBV10-3 to TRBJ2-3; D may correspond to TRBD1 or TRBD2 (6 bases each). The germline V gene has CDR1 ENHRY and CDR2 SYGVKD. Trimming left V 11 bases short and J 0 bases short, with 15 bases between. The CDR3 runs 14 residues.

J is TRBJ2-1 and V is TRBV7-9; unclear D gene. The CDR3 contains 11 residues. V was clipped by 10 bases and J by 0 bases, with 4 bases between them. Germline V gene lookup returns CDR1 SEHNR and CDR2 FQNEAQ (reference sequence). The CDR3 region has the DNA TGTGCCACGAGCTCCTACAATGAGCAGTTCTTC. Its translation is CATSSYNEQFF. Combining the CDR3 with reference TRBV7-9 and TRBJ2-1 gives the whole variable domain DTGVSQNPRHKITKRGQNVTFRCDPISEHNRLYWYRQTLGQGPEFLTYFQNEAQLEKSRLLSDRFSAERPKGSFSTLEIQRTEQGDSAMYLCATSSYNEQFFGPGTRLTVL.

The rearrangement links TRBV19 to TRBJ2-2, with 10 nucleotides matching TRBD1. Germline lookup yields CDR1 LNHDA and CDR2 SQIVND (reference sequence). The CDR3 length is 14 residues. V was clipped by 10 bases and J by 5 bases; unmatched bases: 7. The CDR3 DNA reads TGTGCCACCAACGACAGGGGGCTTACCGGGGAGCTGTTTTTT. This codes for CATNDRGLTGELFF. The entire variable domain, with the rest obtained from reference TRBV19 and TRBJ2-2, is as follows: DGGITQSPKYLFRKEGQNVTLSCEQNLNHDAMYWYRQDPGQGLRLIYYSQIVNDFQKGDIAEGYSVSREKKESFPLTVTSAQKNPTAFYLCATNDRGLTGELFFGEGSRLTVL.

This clonotype was counted only a few times. This chain links TRBV19 with TRBJ1-5, with a weak D call TRBD1 (5 bases). From germline, CDR1 is LNHDA and CDR2 SQIVND (reference sequence). Trimming shortened V by 0 bases and J by 5 bases, and 11 bases separated the two germline ends. CDR3 length: 15 residues. CDR3 loop: CASSIEGVGHQPQHF. The CDR3 DNA reads as TGTGCCAGTAGTATAGAGGGGGTAGGCCATCAGCCCCAGCATTTT. The whole variable domain, filled in from reference TRBV19 and TRBJ1-5, reads DGGITQSPKYLFRKEGQNVTLSCEQNLNHDAMYWYRQDPGQGLRLIYYSQIVNDFQKGDIAEGYSVSREKKESFPLTVTSAQKNPTAFYLCASSIEGVGHQPQHFGDGTRLSIL.

This chain links TRBV12-3 or TRBV12-4 with TRBJ2-3, with D unresolved. This CDR3 is 14 amino acids long. Trimming stripped 2 bases from V and 6 bases from J, with 12 bases between. CDR3 residues: CASSLIALGDTQYF. CDR3 sequence (DNA): TGTGCCAGCAGTTTAATCGCCCTCGGTGATACGCAGTATTTT.

V usage is TRBV11-2 and J usage is TRBJ2-4, with 9 nucleotides matching TRBD1. V shed 5 bases and J 6 bases; nucleotides not matched to a gene: 5. CDR3 size: 14 residues. The germline V gene encodes CDR1 SGHAT and CDR2 FQNNGV. The CDR3 DNA sequence: TGTGCCAGCAGCGCGACAGGGGGGGGAAACATTCAGTACTTC. Translation gives CASSATGGGNIQYF.